This T cell receptor beta chain was obtained from a study of cytomegalovirus exposure and HLA in healthy donors. A word on this clone: Its cognate antigen is unknown.

V was shortened by 0 bases and J by 4 bases, with 4 bases between the two germline ends. The CDR3 runs 11 residues. Germline lookup yields CDR1 DFQATT and CDR2 SNEGSKA (reference sequence). In the PCR, 60 Vbeta and 13 Jbeta primers were used. Measured with immunoSEQ multiplex PCR; TCRdb has only the in-frame clones, and not every one. The repertoire holds fewer than 150,000 clones, approximately 80% seen once, with around 3% in the top ten. Findings and caveats of the study: The classifier, whose performance was assessed in both the original and validation cohorts, reportedly diagnosed cytomegalovirus status with high specificity and sensitivity. TRBV6-2, TRBV6-3 and some other V segments were excluded as indistinguishable.

Sequencing used PBMCs. This sequence joins TRBV20-1 and TRBJ2-7; D ambiguous. The sequence was collected from a man aged 40-50 years in good health and CMV-seronegative. The CDR3 is CSARDSYEQYF. DNA for the CDR3: TGCAGTGCTAGAGATTCATACGAGCAGTACTTC.